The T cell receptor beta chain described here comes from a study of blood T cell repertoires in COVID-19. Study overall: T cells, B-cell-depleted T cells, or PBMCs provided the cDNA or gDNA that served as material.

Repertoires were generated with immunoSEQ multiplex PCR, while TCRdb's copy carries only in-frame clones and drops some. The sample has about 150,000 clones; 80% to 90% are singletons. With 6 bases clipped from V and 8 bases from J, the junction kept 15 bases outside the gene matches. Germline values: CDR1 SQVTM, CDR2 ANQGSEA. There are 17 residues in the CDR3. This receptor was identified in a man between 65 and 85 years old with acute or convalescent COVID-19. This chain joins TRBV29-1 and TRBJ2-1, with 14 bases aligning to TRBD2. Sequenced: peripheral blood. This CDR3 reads CSVLGGTGTSGSYEQFF. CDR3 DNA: TGCAGCGTCCTCGGAGGAACCGGGACTAGCGGGAGCTATGAGCAGTTCTTC.